This TCR beta chain derives from a study of chemoradiotherapy in HPV16-positive cancers. Here immunoSEQ multiplex PCR was the method, and the copy in TCRdb shows in-frame clones only, minus some. Of roughly 3,300 clones detected, 90% to 95% appear once; the ten largest clones hold over 2%. This material was acquired from a patient who underwent chemoradiotherapy. The receptor was isolated from a human donor with HPV-associated anogenital cancer.

CDR3 bases: TGTGCCAGCAGTTTAGGGGTGGCGGATAGCTCCTACGAGCAGTACTTC. It translates to CASSLGVADSSYEQYF. The chain couples TRBV28 to TRBJ2-7; D not certain. Germline V gene data show CDR1 as MDHEN and CDR2 as SYDVKM. CDR3 length: 16 residues. Trimming removed 2 bases from V and 0 bases from J, with 14 bases in between.